This TCR beta chain is from a study of CD8 T cells in Susac syndrome. CDR1 is KGHDR, CDR2 SFDVKD, per germline. There are 15 residues in the CDR3. Trimming left V 7 bases short and J 3 bases short, with 15 bases between. The RNA, about 0.45 to 1 ug, was put through reverse transcription using random hexamers. TCRdb re-called the immunoSEQ multiplex PCR reads through MiXCR, storing one row per CDR3 protein. The sample lists about 120,000 distinct CDR3 sequences, about 95% occurring once. The sample comprised CD8+ T cells from PBMCs. The rearrangement joins TRBV24-1 to TRBJ2-1; a weak D match, TRBD2 (6 bases). The TCR comes from a human donor with Susac syndrome. CDR3 nucleotide sequence: TGTGCCACCAGCGGGGGACGGGAGATCTACAATGAGCAGTTCTTC. Translated, it gives CATSGGREIYNEQFF.